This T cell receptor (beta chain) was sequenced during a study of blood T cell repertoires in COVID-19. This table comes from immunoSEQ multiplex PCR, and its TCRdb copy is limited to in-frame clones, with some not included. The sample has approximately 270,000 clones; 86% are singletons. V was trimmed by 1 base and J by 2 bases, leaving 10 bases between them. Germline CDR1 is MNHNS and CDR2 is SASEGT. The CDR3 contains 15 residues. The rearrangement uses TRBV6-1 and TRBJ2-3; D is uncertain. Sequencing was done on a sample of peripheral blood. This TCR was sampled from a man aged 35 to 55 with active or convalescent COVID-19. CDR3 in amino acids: CASSEVGSYTDTQYF. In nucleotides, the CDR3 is TGTGCCAGCAGTGAAGTGGGCAGCTACACAGATACGCAGTATTTT.